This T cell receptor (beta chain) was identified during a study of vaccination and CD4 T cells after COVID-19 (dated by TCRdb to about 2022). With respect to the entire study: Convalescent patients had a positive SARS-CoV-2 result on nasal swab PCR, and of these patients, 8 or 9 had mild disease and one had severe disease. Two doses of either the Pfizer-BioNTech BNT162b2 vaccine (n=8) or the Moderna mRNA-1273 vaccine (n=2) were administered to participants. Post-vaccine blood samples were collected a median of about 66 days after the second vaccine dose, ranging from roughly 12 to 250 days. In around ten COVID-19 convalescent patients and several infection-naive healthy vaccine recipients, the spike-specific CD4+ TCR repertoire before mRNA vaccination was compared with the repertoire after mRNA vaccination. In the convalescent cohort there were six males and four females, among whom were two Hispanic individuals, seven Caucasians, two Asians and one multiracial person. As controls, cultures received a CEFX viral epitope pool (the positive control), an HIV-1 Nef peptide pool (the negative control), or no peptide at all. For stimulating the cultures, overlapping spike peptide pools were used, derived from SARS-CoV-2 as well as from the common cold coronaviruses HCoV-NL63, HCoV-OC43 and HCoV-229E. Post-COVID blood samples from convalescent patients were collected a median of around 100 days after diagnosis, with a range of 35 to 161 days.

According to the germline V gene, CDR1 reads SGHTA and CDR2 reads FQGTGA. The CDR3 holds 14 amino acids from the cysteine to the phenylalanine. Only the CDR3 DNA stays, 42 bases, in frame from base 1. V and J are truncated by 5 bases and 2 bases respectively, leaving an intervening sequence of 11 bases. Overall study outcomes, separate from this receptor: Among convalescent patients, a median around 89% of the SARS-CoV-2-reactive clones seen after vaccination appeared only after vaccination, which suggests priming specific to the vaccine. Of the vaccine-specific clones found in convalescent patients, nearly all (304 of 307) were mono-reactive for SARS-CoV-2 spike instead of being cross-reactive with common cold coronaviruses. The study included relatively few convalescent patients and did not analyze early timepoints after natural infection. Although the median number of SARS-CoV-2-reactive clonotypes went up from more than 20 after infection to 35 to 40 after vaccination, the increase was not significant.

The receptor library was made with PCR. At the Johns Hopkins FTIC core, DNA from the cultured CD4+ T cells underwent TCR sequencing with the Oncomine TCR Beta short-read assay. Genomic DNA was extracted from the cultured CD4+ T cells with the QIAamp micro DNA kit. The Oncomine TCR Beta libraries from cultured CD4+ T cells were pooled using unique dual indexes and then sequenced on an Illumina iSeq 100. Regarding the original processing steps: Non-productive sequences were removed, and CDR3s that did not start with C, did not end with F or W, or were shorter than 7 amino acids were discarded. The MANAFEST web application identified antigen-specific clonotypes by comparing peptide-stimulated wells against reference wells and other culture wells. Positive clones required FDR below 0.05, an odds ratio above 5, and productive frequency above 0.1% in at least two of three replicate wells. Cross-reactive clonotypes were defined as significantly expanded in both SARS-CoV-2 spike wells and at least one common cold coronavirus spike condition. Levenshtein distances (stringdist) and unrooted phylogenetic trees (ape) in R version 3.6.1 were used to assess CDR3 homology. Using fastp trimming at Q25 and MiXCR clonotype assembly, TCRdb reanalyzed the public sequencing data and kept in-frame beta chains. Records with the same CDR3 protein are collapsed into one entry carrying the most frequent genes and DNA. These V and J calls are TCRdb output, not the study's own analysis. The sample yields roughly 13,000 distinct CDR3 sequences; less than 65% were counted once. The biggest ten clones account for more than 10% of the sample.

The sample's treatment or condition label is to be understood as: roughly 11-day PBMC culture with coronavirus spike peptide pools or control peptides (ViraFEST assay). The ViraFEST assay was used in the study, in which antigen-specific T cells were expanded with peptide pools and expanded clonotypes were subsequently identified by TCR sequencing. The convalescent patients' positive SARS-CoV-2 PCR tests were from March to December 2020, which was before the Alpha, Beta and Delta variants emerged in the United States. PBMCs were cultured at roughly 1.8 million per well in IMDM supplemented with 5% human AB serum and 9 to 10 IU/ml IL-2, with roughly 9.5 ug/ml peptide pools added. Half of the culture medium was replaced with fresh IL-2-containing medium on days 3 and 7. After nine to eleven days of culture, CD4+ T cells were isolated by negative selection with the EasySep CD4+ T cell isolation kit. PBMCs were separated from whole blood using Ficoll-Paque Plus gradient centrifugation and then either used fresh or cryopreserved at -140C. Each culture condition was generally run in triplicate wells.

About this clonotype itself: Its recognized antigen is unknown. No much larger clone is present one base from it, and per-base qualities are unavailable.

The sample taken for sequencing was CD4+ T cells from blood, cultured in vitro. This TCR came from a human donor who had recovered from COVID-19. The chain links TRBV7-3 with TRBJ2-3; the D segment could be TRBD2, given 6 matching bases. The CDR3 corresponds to CASSPGTVTDTQYF. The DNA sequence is TGTGCCAGCAGCCCCGGGACTGTCACAGATACGCAGTATTTT.